This record looks at one T cell receptor beta chain sequence and its context. Its specific antigen is unknown. No clone much larger than this one lies a single base away; base qualities are absent. Additional DNA sequences in this sample encode the identical CDR3. This sample is part of a study of shared clonotypes between healthy human individuals (dated by TCRdb to 2018 to 2021). Notes on the research overall: Two women and a few men aged 18 to 49 years were included in the cohort. Between about 0.8 and 9.5 billion PBMCs per donor were obtained by leukapheresis. Different laboratories and diverse techniques were used to prepare libraries and sequence TCR repertoires, to increase sequencing depth and limit assay-specific biases. For each donor, CD4 naive and CD4 memory were each run on three plates, CD8 naive on two plates, and CD8 memory on one plate. To estimate repertoire size and how much clonotype sharing occurs between individuals, the study deeply sequenced the blood TCR repertoires of five or six healthy adults. Overall study outcomes, separate from this receptor: The small number of donors limited the genetic and exposure-history diversity represented. Even with the large sequencing depth, rarefaction of the sorted-subset datasets indicated that sequencing was incomplete. Compared with non-shared clonotypes, clonotypes shared by all four sorted-subset donors had higher generation probabilities. Roughly 5% of naive CD4, 3.5% of naive CD8, 2.3% of memory CD4, and roughly 0.4% of memory CD8 clonotypes were shared across several donors. Naive subsets generally had larger estimated clonotype richness than memory subsets did. Pairwise subsampling indicated that sequencing depth was expected to affect the degree of clonotype sharing among donors. Only blood was sampled, and tissue TCR repertoires likely differ from those in blood.

Using the deep immunoSEQ assay, TCR CDR3 regions were amplified from genomic DNA by multiplex PCR. For each cell subset, the extracted genomic DNA was distributed evenly across all wells of several immunoSEQ 96-well plates, and each plate served as one replicate. For sorted subsets, each replicate PCR was loaded with 200 to 250 ng genomic DNA, equivalent to 30,000 to 35,000 T cell genomes. Purified libraries were measured with a Qubit 3.0 fluorometer, size-checked on a Bioanalyzer 2100, and measured again with the KAPA Library Quantification kit. Every immunoSEQ 96-well plate was sequenced on a separate single-read 150-cycle Illumina NextSeq 550 flow cell. Per the authors' processing: Because the immunoSEQ output included only junctional sequences and no quality scores, the filtering could not be the same as the filtering used for full-length reads. To assign V/J genes and CDR3, sequences were annotated using PyIR, a Python wrapper for IgBLAST v1.9, with IMGT germline references. Reads with weak V/J assignments (E-value above 1e-6), missing CDR3, stop codons, out-of-frame junctions, or ambiguous translated residues were removed. V3J clonotypes were defined as sequences sharing the same inferred V gene, J gene, and CDR3 amino acid sequence. Percentage overlap between repertoires was computed as shared unique clonotypes divided by the size of the smaller repertoire. RTK rarefaction, the Chao1 estimator, and Recon v2.1 estimates of unobserved clonotypes were used to assess repertoire richness. Generation probabilities for all TCRbeta clonotypes obtained by the gDNA method from several donors were computed using OLGA. TCRdb stores this immuneACCESS table with in-frame sequences only. Part of the clones is absent; in the studies checked, under half of the shortfall reflects unresolved V genes, and no reason is known for the rest. V, J and clone size derive from that table, while D and trimming were established from the DNA sequence. Here the sample has around 2.1 million clones; more than 85% occur a single time. The ten largest clones represent approximately 1.7% of the sample.

CD8 naive samples consisted of CD45RO-negative cells that were positively selected for CCR7, yielding a CD45RA+CCR7+ population without TemRA cells. The donors were healthy, HIV-negative adults who had no recently reported acute infections or vaccinations. Only Caucasian adults living in Nashville, Tennessee, USA were represented among the donors. Blood was collected by leukapheresis, and PBMCs were isolated by Ficoll-Histopaque density gradient centrifugation and then cryopreserved in liquid nitrogen vapor phase. Analytical flow cytometry was used to check the purity and quantity of each magnetically sorted T cell population. From each sorted fraction, genomic DNA was isolated and quantified by UV absorbance on a Nanodrop 2000c. Taken from the germline V gene, the CDR1 and CDR2 loops are SGDLS and YYNGEE. The CDR3 measures 13 amino acids from cysteine to phenylalanine. The retained sequence is limited to the CDR3, 39 bases, with the frame set at the first base. V gives up 0 bases and J gives up 3 bases, and the segment between their germline ends measures 4 bases.

The chain uses TRBV9 and TRBJ2-1, with the D segment identity uncertain. The receptor's source is a man younger than 35 in good health. Some clones in this sample may be carry-over from other donors' samples. The specimen was naive CD8+ T cells from PBMCs. The cell subset or site tag for this specimen amounts to: CD45RA+CCR7+. The CDR3: CASSVVGYNEQFF. The sequenced DNA: TGTGCCAGCAGCGTAGTGGGCTACAATGAGCAGTTCTTC.